This T cell receptor beta chain is drawn from a study of PD-1 blockade in classical Hodgkin lymphoma (dated by TCRdb to 2020 to 2022). The study in broad terms: Nivolumab dosing was 3 mg/kg intravenously every 2 weeks, continuing until either disease progression or unacceptable toxicity. The study used TCR beta sequencing and CyTOF to define a peripheral blood immune signature of response to PD-1 blockade in classical Hodgkin lymphoma. Broader findings and caveats from the paper: Diversity was lower in patients who began nivolumab less than 1 year after ASCT, so these patients were left out of later analyses to avoid confounding by immune reconstitution. Baseline TCR diversity was reported to be lower in newly diagnosed patients than in healthy donors, and even lower in relapsed/refractory patients. Among trial patients, those achieving complete response had baseline diversity similar to that of newly diagnosed patients, while diversity was significantly lower in partial responders and progressors. A significant rise by C4D1 was seen in CD4+ but not CD8+ TCR diversity (p=0.0027 vs p=0.16), with the rise being most apparent in complete responders (p=0.02). Only a single clinical trial cohort was studied, and what caused the repertoire differences, possibly disease activity or prior therapy, remained undefined.

Inclusive of the bounding cysteine and phenylalanine, the CDR3 is 14 residues long. The CDR3 DNA has 42 bases and is translated from base 1. CDR1 and CDR2 were assigned from the germline V gene (reference sequence) as SGHNT and YYREEE. V gives up 1 base and J gives up 0 bases, and the segment between their germline ends measures 7 bases. The Qiagen DNeasy kit was used to extract genomic DNA from unsorted PBMCs and from the negatively selected CD4+ and CD8+ fractions. TCR beta CDR3 regions were amplified by immunoSEQ multiplex PCR using primers annealing to V and J segments. A synthetic immune receptor repertoire was used to minimize amplification bias, and remaining bias was computationally removed after sequencing. From the authors' description of their analysis: Custom Python scripts were used to quantify repertoire diversity as the Shannon entropy index. Unsorted, CD4+ and CD8+ repertoires were analyzed separately, except for combined analyses in which CD4+ and CD8+ sequences were merged in silico. Clonal expansion was defined as a frequency increase of at least 2-fold after treatment compared with C1D1, and clones undetected at baseline were assigned a pseudocount of 0.5. Clones with 0 or 1 copy at C1D1 were classified as singleton clones, and clones with 2 or more copies were classified as non-singleton clones. By matching protein sequences in sorted samples from the same patient, clones expanded in unsorted samples were annotated as CD4+, CD8+ or unknown. Diversity changes from C1D1 to C4D1 were tested in paired samples using Wilcoxon tests. In its TCRdb copy, this immuneACCESS table keeps in-frame sequences only and misses some clones. Where compared with another copy, unresolved V genes explain less than half of these, and the others have no known cause. Clonal size and the V and J genes are those of that table, whereas D and trimming came from the DNA. Recorded for this sample are approximately 160,000 clones; around 73% of them occurred a single time. The ten largest clones add up to 9.2% of the sample.

This clone was observed a handful of times. Which antigen it targets is not known. Base qualities are not recorded, but no much larger clone differs from it by a single base. The sample's time point label is to be understood as: cycle 2 day 1 (C2D1) of nivolumab. Every trial patient had relapsed after autologous stem cell transplantation, and cohorts A, B and C differed in prior brentuximab vedotin exposure. A total of approximately 51 patients with relapsed/refractory classical Hodgkin lymphoma made up the trial cohort, and each patient's best overall response was complete response, partial response or progressive disease. In the multi-cohort phase II CheckMate 205 trial, trial patients received single-agent nivolumab. An independent review committee assessed best overall response by applying the 2007 International Working Group response criteria. Trial PBMCs were obtained immediately prior to nivolumab initiation (C1D1) and on therapy at cycle 2 day 1 and cycle 4 day 1. Peripheral blood was collected in 8 mL Vacutainer Cell Preparation Tubes, from which PBMCs were isolated by centrifugation and then cryopreserved.

The V gene is TRBV5-4 and the J gene is TRBJ1-1, and TRBD1 may be the D gene, going by 6 matching bases. The material was peripheral blood mononuclear cells (PBMCs), obtained before the second cycle of nivolumab. The clonotype was recovered from a human donor with classical Hodgkin lymphoma. This receptor carries the CDR3 CASSLTGMNTEAFF. The DNA sequence is TGTGCCAGCAGCTTGACAGGGATGAACACTGAAGCTTTCTTT.